This TCR beta chain was sequenced during a study of STAT5B mutations in CD4+ large granular lymphocyte leukemia. In the original workflow: The detection floor for productive clonotype frequency was 2.59 x 10-5. Clones were read by immunoSEQ multiplex PCR, and TCRdb kept only the in-frame ones, dropping some. The D gene and trimming were derived from the DNA, and the V and J assignments and clone size from that table. The sample has fewer than 5,000 clones; around 80% are singletons. Regarding this clone: The same CDR3 is also encoded by other DNA sequences in this sample.

Depending on availability, patient cells were bead-separated fractions or unselected PBMC. Input material: PBMCs. The receptor's source is a man aged 70 or older with CD4+ T-cell large granular lymphocyte leukemia.

The DNA of the CDR3 is TGCAGCGTCCGGGACAGGGTCCAAGAGACCCAGTACTTC. Its protein is CSVRDRVQETQYF. V usage is TRBV29-1 and J usage is TRBJ2-5; 9 positions match TRBD1. The V segment lost 6 bases and the J segment 1 base; nucleotides outside the gene matches: 3. CDR1 is SQVTM and CDR2 is ANQGSEA in the germline V gene. The CDR3 sequence is 13 residues long.